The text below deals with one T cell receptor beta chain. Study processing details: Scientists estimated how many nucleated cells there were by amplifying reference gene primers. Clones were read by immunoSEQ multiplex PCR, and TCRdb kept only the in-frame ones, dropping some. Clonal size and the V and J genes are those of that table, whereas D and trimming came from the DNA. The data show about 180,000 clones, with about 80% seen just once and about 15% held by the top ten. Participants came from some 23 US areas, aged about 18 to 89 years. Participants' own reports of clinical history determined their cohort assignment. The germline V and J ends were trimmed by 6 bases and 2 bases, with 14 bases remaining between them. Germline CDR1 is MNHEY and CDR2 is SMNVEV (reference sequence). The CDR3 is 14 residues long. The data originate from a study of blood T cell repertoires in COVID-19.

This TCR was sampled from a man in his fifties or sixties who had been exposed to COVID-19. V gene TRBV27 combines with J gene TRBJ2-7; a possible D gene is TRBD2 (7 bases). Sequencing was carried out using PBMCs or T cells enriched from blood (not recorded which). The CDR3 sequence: CASRRGHRTYEQYF. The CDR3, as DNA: TGTGCCAGCAGGCGGGGGCACCGGACCTACGAGCAGTACTTC.